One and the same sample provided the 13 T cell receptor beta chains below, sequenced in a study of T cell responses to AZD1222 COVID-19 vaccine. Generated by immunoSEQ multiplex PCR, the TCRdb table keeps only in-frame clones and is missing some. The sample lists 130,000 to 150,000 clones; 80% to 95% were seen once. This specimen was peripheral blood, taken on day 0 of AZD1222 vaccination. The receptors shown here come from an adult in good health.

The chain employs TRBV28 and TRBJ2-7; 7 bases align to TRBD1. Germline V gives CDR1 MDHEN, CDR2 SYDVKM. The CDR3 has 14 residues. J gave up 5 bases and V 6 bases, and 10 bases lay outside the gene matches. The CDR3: CASRTPGGANEQYF. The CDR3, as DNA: TGTGCCAGCAGAACACCAGGGGGAGCGAACGAGCAGTACTTC.

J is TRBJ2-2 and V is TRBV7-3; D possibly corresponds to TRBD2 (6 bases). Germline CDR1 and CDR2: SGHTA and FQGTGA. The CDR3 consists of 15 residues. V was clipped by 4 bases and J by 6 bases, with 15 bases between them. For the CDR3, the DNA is TGTGCCAGCAGCTCCCAGGAGGGAGGTCCCGGGGAGCTGTTTTTT. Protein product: CASSSQEGGPGELFF.

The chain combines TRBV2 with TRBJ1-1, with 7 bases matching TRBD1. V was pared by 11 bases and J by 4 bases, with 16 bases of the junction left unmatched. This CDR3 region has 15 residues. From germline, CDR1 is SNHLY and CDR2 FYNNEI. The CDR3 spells CAGSGKGARGTEAFF. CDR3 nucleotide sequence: TGTGCCGGATCGGGGAAGGGGGCTCGGGGCACTGAAGCTTTCTTT. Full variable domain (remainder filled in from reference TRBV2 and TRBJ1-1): EPEVTQTPSHQVTQMGQEVILRCVPISNHLYFYWYRQILGQKVEFLVSFYNNEISEKSEIFDDQFSVERPDGSNFTLKIRSTKLEDSAMYFCAGSGKGARGTEAFFGQGTRLTVV.

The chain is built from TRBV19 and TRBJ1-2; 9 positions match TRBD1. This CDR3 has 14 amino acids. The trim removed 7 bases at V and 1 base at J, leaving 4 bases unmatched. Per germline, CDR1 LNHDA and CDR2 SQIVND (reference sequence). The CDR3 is CASTRDRDNYGYTF. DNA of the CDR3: TGTGCCAGTACACGGGACAGGGATAACTATGGCTACACCTTC.

CDR3 DNA: TGTGCCAGCAGCGTTGATTTATCCTCTGGAAACACCATATATTTT. It specifies CASSVDLSSGNTIYF. V usage is TRBV14 and J usage is TRBJ1-3; no clear D gene. The CDR3 is made up of 15 amino acids. In germline, CDR1 is SGHDN, CDR2 FVKESK. V was pared by 5 bases and J by 0 bases, with 11 bases between.

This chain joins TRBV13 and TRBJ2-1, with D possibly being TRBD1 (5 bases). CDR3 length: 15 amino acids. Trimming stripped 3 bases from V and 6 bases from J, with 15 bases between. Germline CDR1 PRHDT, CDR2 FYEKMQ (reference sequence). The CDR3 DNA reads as TGTGCCAGCAGCTTGGGCAGGGCTTATACCAATGAGCAGTTCTTC. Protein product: CASSLGRAYTNEQFF.

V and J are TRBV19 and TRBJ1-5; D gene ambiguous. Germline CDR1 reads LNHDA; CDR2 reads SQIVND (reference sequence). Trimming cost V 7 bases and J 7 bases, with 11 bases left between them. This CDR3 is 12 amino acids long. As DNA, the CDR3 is TGTGCCAGTAACAAAGGGTACCAGCCCCAGCATTTT. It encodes CASNKGYQPQHF. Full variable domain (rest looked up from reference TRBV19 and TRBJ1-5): DGGITQSPKYLFRKEGQNVTLSCEQNLNHDAMYWYRQDPGQGLRLIYYSQIVNDFQKGDIAEGYSVSREKKESFPLTVTSAQKNPTAFYLCASNKGYQPQHFGDGTRLSIL.

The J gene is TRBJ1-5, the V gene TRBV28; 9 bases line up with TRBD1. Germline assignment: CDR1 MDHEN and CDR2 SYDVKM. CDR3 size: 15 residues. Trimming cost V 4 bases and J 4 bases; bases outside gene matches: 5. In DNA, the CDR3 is TGTGCCAGCAGTTCCTCCGGGACAGGGAATCAGCCCCAGCATTTT. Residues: CASSSSGTGNQPQHF.

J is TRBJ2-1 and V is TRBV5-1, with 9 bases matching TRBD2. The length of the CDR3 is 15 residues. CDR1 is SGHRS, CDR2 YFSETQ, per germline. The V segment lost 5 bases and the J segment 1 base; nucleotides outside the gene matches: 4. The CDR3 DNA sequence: TGCGCCAGCAGGATGGGACTAGCTTCCTACAATGAGCAGTTCTTC. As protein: CASRMGLASYNEQFF. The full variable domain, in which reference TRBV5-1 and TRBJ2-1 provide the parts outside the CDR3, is KAGVTQTPRYLIKTRGQQVTLSCSPISGHRSVSWYQQTPGQGLQFLFEYFSETQRNKGNFPGRFSGRQFSNSRSEMNVSTLELGDSALYLCASRMGLASYNEQFFGPGTRLTVL.

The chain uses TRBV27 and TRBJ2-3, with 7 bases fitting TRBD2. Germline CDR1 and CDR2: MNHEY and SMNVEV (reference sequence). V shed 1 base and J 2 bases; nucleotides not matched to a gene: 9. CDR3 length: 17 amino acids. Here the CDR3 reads CASSLWGRALATDTQYF. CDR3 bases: TGTGCCAGCAGTTTATGGGGGAGGGCCCTGGCCACAGATACGCAGTATTTT.

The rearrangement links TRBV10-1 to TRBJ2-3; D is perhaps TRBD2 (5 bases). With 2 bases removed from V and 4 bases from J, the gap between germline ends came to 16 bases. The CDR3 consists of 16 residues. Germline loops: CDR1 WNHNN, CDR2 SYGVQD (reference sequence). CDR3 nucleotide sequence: TGCGCCAGCAGTGAGCCGCGGATACGGGGATCAGATACGCAGTATTTT. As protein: CASSEPRIRGSDTQYF.

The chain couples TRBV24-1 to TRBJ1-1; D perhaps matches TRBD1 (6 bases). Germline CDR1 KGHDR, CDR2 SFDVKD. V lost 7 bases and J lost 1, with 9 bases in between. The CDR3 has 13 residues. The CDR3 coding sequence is TGTGCCACCAGCGGACAGTCGAACACTGAAGCTTTCTTT. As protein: CATSGQSNTEAFF.

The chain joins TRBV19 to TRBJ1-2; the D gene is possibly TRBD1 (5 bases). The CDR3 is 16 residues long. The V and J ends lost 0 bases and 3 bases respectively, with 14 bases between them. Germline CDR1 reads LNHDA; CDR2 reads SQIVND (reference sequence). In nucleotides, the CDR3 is TGTGCCAGTAGTATAGATTACTCACAGGTGTACTATGGCTACACCTTC. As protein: CASSIDYSQVYYGYTF. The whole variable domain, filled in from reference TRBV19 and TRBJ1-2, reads DGGITQSPKYLFRKEGQNVTLSCEQNLNHDAMYWYRQDPGQGLRLIYYSQIVNDFQKGDIAEGYSVSREKKESFPLTVTSAQKNPTAFYLCASSIDYSQVYYGYTFGSGTRLTVV.